Shown below are 17 T cell receptor beta chains from a single sample sequenced in a study of blood T cell repertoires in COVID-19 (TCRdb year 2020). The library was generated by the immunoSEQ multiplex PCR assay. Sourced from immuneACCESS, this table was stored by TCRdb with only in-frame sequences that have V and J called. A share of the clones is absent; for the studies checked, an unresolved V gene accounts for under half, and the remainder has no known explanation. For this sample there are under 100,000 clones; under 80% appear just once. Of the sample, roughly 20% falls within the top ten clones. The source material was peripheral blood. These TCRs come from a woman at least 80 years old with active or convalescent COVID-19.

The chain couples TRBV7-2 to TRBJ1-2, with TRBD1 matching over 8 bases. CDR3 size: 16 residues. The V segment lost 5 bases and the J segment 4 bases; nucleotides outside the gene matches: 12. The germline V gene has CDR1 SGHTA and CDR2 FQGNSA. CDR3 bases: TGTGCCAGCAGCCCCAGTCCCCGGACAGGGCTCTATGGCTACACCTTC. The encoded protein is CASSPSPRTGLYGYTF.

CDR3 residues: CASSGSSYNEQFF. For the CDR3, the DNA is TGTGCCAGCAGCGGGAGCTCCTACAATGAGCAGTTCTTC. V and J are TRBV5-6 and TRBJ2-1, with D perhaps matching TRBD2 (5 bases). Germline CDR1 SGHDT, CDR2 YYEEEE. The ends were cut back, 4 bases at V and 0 bases at J, with 5 bases in the middle. The CDR3 sequence is 13 residues long.

The V call is TRBV3-1 (or the pseudogene TRBV3-2), the J call TRBJ1-6; D is uncertain. The V gene lost 9 bases and the J gene lost 9 bases, with 24 bases spanning the gap. CDR3 length: 16 residues. Germline lookup yields CDR1 LGHDT and CDR2 YNNKEL (reference sequence). The CDR3 spells CASTPGRAASGSPLHF. The CDR3 DNA is TGTGCCAGTACCCCCGGGAGGGCAGCGTCGGGTTCACCCCTCCACTTT.

This chain connects TRBV4-3 to TRBJ2-1; 7 bases fit TRBD1. Per the germline V gene, CDR1 is LGHNA and CDR2 is YSLEER. J lost 8 bases, V lost 5 bases, and 9 bases had no gene match. This CDR3 region has 14 residues. This CDR3 is CASSRRDSVHEQFF. Written as DNA, the CDR3 is TGCGCCAGCAGCAGACGGGACAGCGTGCATGAGCAGTTCTTC.

V gene TRBV2 combines with J gene TRBJ1-4, with D maybe TRBD1 (6 bases). Germline V lookup: CDR1 SNHLY, CDR2 FYNNEI. This CDR3 is 15 amino acids long. V was clipped by 6 bases and J by 4 bases, with 15 bases between them. CDR3 coding DNA: TGTGCCAGCAGACTCACGGACAGTGGTAATGAAAAACTGTTTTTT. It specifies CASRLTDSGNEKLFF.

This clone was counted only a few times. The chain links TRBV2 to TRBJ2-2; D is possibly TRBD1 (6 bases). V was trimmed by 7 bases and J by 3 bases, leaving 18 bases between them. The germline V gene has CDR1 SNHLY and CDR2 FYNNEI. The CDR3 loop spans 16 amino acids. The CDR3 reads CASIPDRPLYTGELFF. The CDR3 nucleotides are TGTGCCAGCATTCCCGACAGGCCCCTCTACACCGGGGAGCTGTTTTTT.

The genes are TRBV18 and TRBJ2-5; 7 bases map to TRBD2. The CDR3 consists of 14 residues. In germline, CDR1 is KGHSH, CDR2 LQKENI. The V and J ends lost 3 bases and 4 bases, in that order; junction bases with no gene match: 5. The DNA of the CDR3 is TGTGCCAGCTCACCCAGGGCTAGCGGAGAGACCCAGTACTTC. This gives the protein CASSPRASGETQYF. The whole variable domain, remainder taken from reference TRBV18 and TRBJ2-5, is NAGVMQNPRHLVRRRGQEARLRCSPMKGHSHVYWYRQLPEEGLKFMVYLQKENIIDESGMPKERFSAEFPKEGPSILRIQQVVRGDSAAYFCASSPRASGETQYFGPGTRLLVL.

The chain uses TRBV7-9 and TRBJ2-1; D gene unclear. The V end was cut by 5 bases, the J end by 8 bases, with 19 bases between. The CDR3 runs to 15 residues. Germline V CDR1 and CDR2: SEHNR, FQNEAQ (reference sequence). The CDR3 DNA follows: TGTGCCAGCAGCACGAGAGGTGCCGCCGAGGATGAGCAGTTCTTC. It specifies CASSTRGAAEDEQFF.

This clone was recorded a few times. This rearrangement joins TRBV12-3 or TRBV12-4 to TRBJ2-5; D not resolved. V lost 3 bases and J lost 5, with 4 bases in between. The CDR3 consists of 11 residues. The CDR3 DNA follows: TGTGCCAGCAGTTTGGCTGAGACCCAGTACTTC. It codes for CASSLAETQYF.

This clone was observed a handful of times. V is TRBV7-9 and J is TRBJ1-6, with D uncertain. V dropped 2 bases and J dropped 7 bases, with 9 bases sitting between them. CDR1 SEHNR and CDR2 FQNEAQ come from the germline V gene (reference sequence). This CDR3 has 14 amino acids. The CDR3 sequence is CASSLTTGNSPLHF. Written as DNA, the CDR3 is TGTGCCAGCAGCTTAACGACCGGGAATTCACCCCTCCACTTT.

This chain links TRBV28 with TRBJ1-2; 7 positions match TRBD1. V dropped 3 bases and J dropped 4; count of bases not matched to a gene: 2. Germline lookup yields CDR1 MDHEN and CDR2 SYDVKM. The CDR3 is made up of 13 amino acids. CDR3 in amino acids: CASSFRDSYGYTF. Here the CDR3 DNA reads TGTGCCAGCAGTTTCCGGGACAGCTATGGCTACACCTTC.

V is TRBV5-4 and J is TRBJ2-1, with TRBD2 matching over 8 bases. Germline V gene sequence: CDR1 SGHNT, CDR2 YYREEE (reference sequence). Germline trimming cut 0 bases from V and 7 bases from J; bases unmatched to any gene: 6. The CDR3 consists of 15 residues. As DNA, the CDR3 is TGTGCCAGCAGCTTGGCGGGGGGGCCCGATAATGAGCAGTTCTTC. Amino acids: CASSLAGGPDNEQFF. Full variable domain (missing parts from reference TRBV5-4 and TRBJ2-1): ETGVTQSPTHLIKTRGQQVTLRCSSQSGHNTVSWYQQALGQGPQFIFQYYREEENGRGNFPPRFSGLQFPNYSSELNVNALELDDSALYLCASSLAGGPDNEQFFGPGTRLTVL.

V is TRBV3-1 (or the pseudogene TRBV3-2) and J is TRBJ2-3; 10 bases map to TRBD2. The germline V gene has CDR1 LGHDT and CDR2 YNNKEL (reference sequence). The CDR3 is 16 residues long. Trimming cost V 1 base and J 6 bases; bases outside gene matches: 7. CDR3 sequence (DNA): TGTGCCAGCAGCCAAGTTGCTAGCGGGGGTTTTGATACGCAGTATTTT. As protein: CASSQVASGGFDTQYF.

The V call is TRBV6-2 or TRBV6-3, the J call TRBJ2-3, with D uncertain. CDR1 is MNHEY, CDR2 SVGEGT, per germline. The CDR3 runs 11 residues. The V gene lost 4 bases and the J gene lost 5 bases, with 4 bases spanning the gap. CDR3 nucleotides: TGTGCCAGCAGTTCAGGAGATACGCAGTATTTT. Its translation: CASSSGDTQYF.

V usage is TRBV5-1 and J usage is TRBJ2-5, with TRBD1 as a possible D gene (5 bases). The CDR3 has 14 amino acids. With 3 bases removed from V and 1 base from J, the gap between germline ends came to 10 bases. Germline V CDR1 and CDR2: SGHRS, YFSETQ. The CDR3 loop is CASSYGHLQETQYF. Here the CDR3 DNA reads TGCGCCAGCAGCTACGGACACCTCCAAGAGACCCAGTACTTC.

The chain combines TRBV4-3 with TRBJ2-2, with a tentative D call TRBD2 (5 bases). The CDR3 spans 18 residues. Per the germline V gene, CDR1 is LGHNA and CDR2 is YSLEER. Trimming pared 2 bases from V and 0 bases from J, leaving 16 bases between. In nucleotides, the CDR3 is TGCGCCAGCAGCCAACACGTACTAGTGTCTGCGAACACCGGGGAGCTGTTTTTT. This encodes CASSQHVLVSANTGELFF.

The V call is TRBV5-4, the J call TRBJ2-5; the D gene is possibly TRBD2 (6 bases). The length of the CDR3 is 15 residues. Trimming pared 4 bases from V and 4 bases from J, leaving 17 bases between. Germline loops: CDR1 SGHNT, CDR2 YYREEE (reference sequence). CDR3 coding DNA: TGTGCCAGCAGCCCCGGGGGAGCGGGTGGAGAGACCCAGTACTTC. Amino acid sequence: CASSPGGAGGETQYF.